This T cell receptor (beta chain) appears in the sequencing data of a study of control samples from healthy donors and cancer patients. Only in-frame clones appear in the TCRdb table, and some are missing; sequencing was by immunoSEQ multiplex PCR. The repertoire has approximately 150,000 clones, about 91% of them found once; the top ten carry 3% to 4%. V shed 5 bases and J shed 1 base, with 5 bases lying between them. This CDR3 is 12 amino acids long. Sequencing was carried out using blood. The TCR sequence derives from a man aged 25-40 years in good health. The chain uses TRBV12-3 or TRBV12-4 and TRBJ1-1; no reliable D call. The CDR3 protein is CASSIKNTEAFF. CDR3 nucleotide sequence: TGTGCCAGCAGTATCAAGAACACTGAAGCTTTCTTT.